Reported below is one T cell receptor (beta chain). This sample stems from a study of beta chain features in type 1 diabetes. This CDR3 spans 13 amino acids. Trimming pared 0 bases from V and 1 base from J, leaving 6 bases between. The germline V gene encodes CDR1 SQVTM and CDR2 ANQGSEA. Every bit of the isolated RNA underwent reverse transcription, so sequencing read expressed TCRB transcripts. Some clones are missing from TCRdb's copy, which holds only in-frame ones; the method was immunoSEQ multiplex PCR. Of roughly 380,000 clones detected, roughly 21% appear once; the ten largest clones hold 0.044%.

The rearrangement links TRBV29-1 to TRBJ1-1, with unresolved D. This TCR came from a woman between 18 and 29 years old in good health. The sequencing sample was made of naive CD4+ T cells from blood. The CDR3 region is CSVEEQKNTEAFF. Here the CDR3 DNA reads TGCAGCGTTGAAGAACAGAAGAACACTGAAGCTTTCTTT.